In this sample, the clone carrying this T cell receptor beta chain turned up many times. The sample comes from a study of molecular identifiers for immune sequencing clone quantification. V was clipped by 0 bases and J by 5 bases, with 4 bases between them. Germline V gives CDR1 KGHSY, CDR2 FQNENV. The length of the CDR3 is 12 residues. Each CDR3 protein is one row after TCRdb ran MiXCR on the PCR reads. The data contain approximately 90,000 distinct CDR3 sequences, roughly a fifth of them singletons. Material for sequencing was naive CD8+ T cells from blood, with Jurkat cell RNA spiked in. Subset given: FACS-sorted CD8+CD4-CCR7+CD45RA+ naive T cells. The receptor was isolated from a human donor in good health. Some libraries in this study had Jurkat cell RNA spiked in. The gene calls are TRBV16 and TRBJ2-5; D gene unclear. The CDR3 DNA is TGTGCCAGCAGCCAATCCATGGAGACCCAGTACTTC. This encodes CASSQSMETQYF.